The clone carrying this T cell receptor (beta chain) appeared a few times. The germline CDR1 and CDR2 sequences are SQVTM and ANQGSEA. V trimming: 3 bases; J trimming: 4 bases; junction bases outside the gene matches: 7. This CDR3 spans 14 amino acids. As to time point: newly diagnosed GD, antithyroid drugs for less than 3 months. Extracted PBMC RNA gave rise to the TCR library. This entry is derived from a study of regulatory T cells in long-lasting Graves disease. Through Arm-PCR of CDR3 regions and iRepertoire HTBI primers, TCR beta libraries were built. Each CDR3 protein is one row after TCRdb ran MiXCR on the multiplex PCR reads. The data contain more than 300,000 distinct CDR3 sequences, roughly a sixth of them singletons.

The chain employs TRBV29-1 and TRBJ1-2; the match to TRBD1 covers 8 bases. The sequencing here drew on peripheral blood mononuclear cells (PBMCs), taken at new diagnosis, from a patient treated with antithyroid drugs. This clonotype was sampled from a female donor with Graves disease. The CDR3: CSVEEATGGYGYTF. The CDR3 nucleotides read TGCAGCGTTGAGGAGGCCACAGGGGGCTATGGCTACACCTTC.